The 7 T cell receptor beta chains reported below all come from one sample, sequenced in a study of graft-versus-host responses after intestinal transplantation. Their target antigens are unknown. This table comes from immunoSEQ multiplex PCR, and its TCRdb copy is limited to in-frame clones, with some not included. This sample has roughly 110,000 clones, with approximately 93% found just once. The sequencing used unstimulated CD8+ T cells sorted from spleen or lymph node cells, collected before transplant. Receptors were obtained from a human donor who was the organ donor for an intestinal transplant.

This rearrangement joins TRBV4-1 to TRBJ2-7; weak D call: TRBD2 (6 bases). Germline values: CDR1 MGHRA, CDR2 YSYEKL. The V and J ends lost 5 bases and 2 bases respectively, with 13 bases between them. The CDR3 is 14 residues long. CDR3 sequence: CASSYRDLPYEQYF. CDR3 nucleotides: TGCGCCAGCAGCTACCGGGACTTACCCTACGAGCAGTACTTC.

This chain joins TRBV28 and TRBJ2-7, with D perhaps matching TRBD1 (6 bases). Germline CDR1 and CDR2: MDHEN and SYDVKM. V dropped 3 bases and J dropped 3 bases, with 15 bases sitting between them. CDR3 length: 15 amino acids. CDR3 sequence: CASSFPQTGDYEQYF. The CDR3 DNA follows: TGTGCCAGCAGTTTTCCCCAGACAGGAGACTACGAGCAGTACTTC.

The CDR3 reads CASSSSGSYEQYF. CDR3 in DNA: TGTGCCAGCAGTTCTAGCGGGAGCTACGAGCAGTACTTC. V is TRBV27 and J is TRBJ2-7; 10 nucleotides line up with TRBD2. Germline CDR1 reads MNHEY; CDR2 reads SMNVEV (reference sequence). The CDR3 consists of 13 residues. The V segment lost 4 bases and the J segment 3 bases; nucleotides outside the gene matches: 0.

The chain is built from TRBV7-2 and TRBJ2-6; maybe TRBD1 (6 bases). This CDR3 spans 16 amino acids. Germline V CDR1 and CDR2: SGHTA, FQGNSA. The V end was cut by 6 bases, the J end by 2 bases, with 14 bases between. CDR3 DNA sequence: TGTGCCAGCAGTCCTACCCACAGGGCTGGGGCCAACGTCCTGACTTTC. This translates into CASSPTHRAGANVLTF.

Of note for this clone: Because the CDR3's place on the DNA is in doubt, the DNA is left out and the CDR3 is given as listed by TCRdb. The chain couples TRBV28 to TRBJ2-7; the D call TRBD2 from the table was never checked on the DNA. The CDR3 comprises 12 residues, both ends counted. Germline CDR1 and CDR2: MDHEN and SYDVKM. The CDR3 region is CASSSGRGEQYF.

V usage is TRBV27 and J usage is TRBJ1-2, with 7 bases lining up with TRBD1. V gave up 2 bases and J gave up 5 bases; unmatched junction bases: 5. The CDR3 contains 14 residues. Germline V gene data show CDR1 as MNHEY and CDR2 as SMNVEV (reference sequence). The CDR3: CASSLDGDRYGYTF. CDR3 in DNA: TGTGCCAGCAGTTTAGACGGGGACAGATATGGCTACACCTTC.

The rearrangement joins TRBV12-5 to TRBJ2-7, with 7 bases fitting TRBD1. Germline trimming cut 6 bases from V and 4 bases from J; bases unmatched to any gene: 3. The CDR3 length is 12 residues. Germline CDR1 is LGHNT and CDR2 is FRNRAP. CDR3 nucleotide sequence: TGTGCTAGTGGGCCGGACAGGTACGAGCAGTACTTC. Translating it yields CASGPDRYEQYF.